A selection of T cell receptor beta chains follows, all from one sample in a study of graft-versus-host responses after intestinal transplantation. No antigens are known for them. Measured with immunoSEQ multiplex PCR; TCRdb has only the in-frame clones, and not every one. This repertoire shows about 70,000 clones, about 90% found once; its top ten account for approximately 1.3%. Material: unstimulated CD8+ T cells sorted from spleen or lymph node cells, obtained before intestinal transplant. The receptor source for this set is a human donor who received an intestinal transplant. CDR3s include the opening cysteine and the closing phenylalanine or tryptophan. The D gene is left open where the match is weak. Clone size, where shown, is once, few, many, or a class for clones that have expanded.

J gene	clone size	V gene	D gene	CDR3 DNA	CDR3 protein
TRBJ2-1	.	TRBV25-1	TRBD2	TGTGCCAGCAGTGGGGAGCGGGGGGGCACAGGGTCCTACAATGAGCAGTTCTTC	CASSGERGGTGSYNEQFF
TRBJ2-1	.	TRBV14	.	TGTGCCAGCAGCCCCCGCCAGGGGTTGTACAATGAGCAGTTCTTC	CASSPRQGLYNEQFF
TRBJ1-2	.	TRBV15	.	TGTGCCACCAGCAGAGATGATCCTCCCGGCGGGTATGGCTACACCTTC	CATSRDDPPGGYGYTF
TRBJ2-2	.	TRBV10-3	TRBD2	TGTGCCATCTGGACGGGGGGGCCCGGGGAGCTGTTTTTT	CAIWTGGPGELFF
TRBJ1-1	.	TRBV19	.	TGTGCCAGTAGTATAGGATCAACAGGGAACACTGAAGCTTTCTTT	CASSIGSTGNTEAFF
TRBJ2-7	.	TRBV12-5	TRBD1	TGTGCTAGTGGTTTGGCCCTCTCCGGGACAGGGAAGGGCGAGCAGTACTTC	CASGLALSGTGKGEQYF
TRBJ2-1	.	TRBV2	.	TGTGCCAGTGACGTGGGGGGGCGGTTCAATGAGCAGTTCTTC	CASDVGGRFNEQFF
TRBJ1-5	.	TRBV21-1	.	TGTGCCAGCAGCAAAGCGGGGGCCTTTGCGCATTTT	CASSKAGAFAHF
TRBJ2-7	.	TRBV13	TRBD2	TGTGCCAGCAGCTTAGGTCTGAGCGGGGCTTCCTACGAGCAGTACTTC	CASSLGLSGASYEQYF
TRBJ2-7	once	TRBV9	.	TGTGCCAGCAGCCTCCGACAGGCCTCCTACGAGCAGTACTTC	CASSLRQASYEQYF